This T cell receptor (beta chain) was identified during a study of beta chain features in type 1 diabetes. Study-wide background: Age, gender and cell yields were similar between patients and healthy donors.

The entirety of the isolated RNA underwent reverse transcription, so expressed TCRB transcripts were sequenced. The data were produced by immunoSEQ multiplex PCR, yet TCRdb's version contains in-frame clones alone and is incomplete. The table records some 900,000 clones, roughly 15% of them present only once. This clone turned up a few times. Sorted CD4+ subsets: naive, central memory, regulatory, stem cell-like memory (CD45RO/CCR7/CD25/CD127/CD95/CD27 panel). Per germline, CDR1 SNHLY and CDR2 FYNNEI. The CDR3 is made up of 15 amino acids. V lost 9 bases to trimming and J lost 5 bases, with 20 bases between them.

The source of this sequence is a woman younger than 30 in good health. This chain joins TRBV2 and TRBJ1-5; a weak D match, TRBD1 (6 bases). Sequenced: naive CD4+ T cells from blood. In DNA form, the CDR3 reads TGTGCCAGTCATGGACGGGGGGCGGCGGATCAGCCCCAGCATTTT. It translates to CASHGRGAADQPQHF.